This passage covers 32 T cell receptor beta chains from one sample sequenced in a study of cytomegalovirus exposure and HLA in healthy donors. Primers: 60 Vbeta forward and 13 Jbeta reverse. Profiled with immunoSEQ multiplex PCR; TCRdb holds only in-frame clones, not every one. This table has about 120,000 clones, around three quarters appearing once. The sequencing sample was made of PBMCs. The receptors derive from a man aged 30 to 39 in good health and CMV-seropositive.

The CDR3 loop reads CASSTGTGGKETQYF. CDR3 nucleotides: TGCGCCAGCAGCACCGGGACAGGGGGCAAAGAGACCCAGTACTTC. This sequence joins TRBV5-1 and TRBJ2-5; 12 positions match TRBD1. Germline V CDR1 and CDR2: SGHRS, YFSETQ. The trim removed 4 bases at V and 3 bases at J, leaving 4 bases unmatched. This CDR3 has 15 residues.

The chain couples TRBV11-1 to TRBJ2-1, with D maybe TRBD1 (5 bases). Germline CDR1 reads SGHAT; CDR2 reads FQDESV (reference sequence). V shed 5 bases and J shed 3 bases, with 14 bases lying between them. The CDR3 contains 15 residues. Here the CDR3 DNA reads TGTGCCAGCAGCCCCGGACAAACCAACTACAATGAGCAGTTCTTC. Its translation: CASSPGQTNYNEQFF.

The gene calls are TRBV28 and TRBJ1-1, with 7 bases aligning to TRBD1. After removal of 5 bases from V and 3 bases from J, the junction contained 15 bases not matched to a gene. The CDR3 runs 17 residues. Germline V gene sequence: CDR1 MDHEN, CDR2 SYDVKM. CDR3 nucleotide sequence: TGTGCCAGCAGTCCGACAGGGTGGGGCGCGGTGGACACTGAAGCTTTCTTT. Residues: CASSPTGWGAVDTEAFF.

This chain's CDR3 is CASRVAGGSADTQYF. Here the CDR3 DNA reads TGTGCCAGCAGGGTAGCGGGGGGTAGCGCAGATACGCAGTATTTT. The chain is built from TRBV2 and TRBJ2-3; 10 bases fit TRBD2. Germline loops: CDR1 SNHLY, CDR2 FYNNEI. Germline trimming cut 6 bases from V and 4 bases from J; bases unmatched to any gene: 7. The CDR3 loop spans 15 amino acids.

With regard to this clone: The junction does not match germline at one end; this may be a read error. The chain links TRBV7-7 to TRBJ2-7; 7 bases fit TRBD2. This CDR3 is built from 15 residues. Germline loops: CDR1 SSHAT, CDR2 FNYEAQ (reference sequence). The CDR3 protein is CASSLVPAGRYEQYF. The CDR3 bases are TGTGCTAGCAGCTTAGTACCAGCGGGAAGGTACGAGCAGTACTTC.

This clone has just a few counts. The chain joins TRBV7-3 to TRBJ2-3, with a weak D call TRBD1 (6 bases). CDR1 SGHTA and CDR2 FQGTGA come from the germline V gene. CDR3 size: 15 residues. Trimming removed 5 bases at V and 1 base at J, with 13 bases between. As DNA, the CDR3 is TGTGCCAGCAGCGTACAGGGAACGGGCACAGATACGCAGTATTTT. Protein product: CASSVQGTGTDTQYF. Combining the CDR3 with reference TRBV7-3 and TRBJ2-3 gives the whole variable domain GAGVSQTPSNKVTEKGKYVELRCDPISGHTALYWYRQSLGQGPEFLIYFQGTGAADDSGLPNDRFFAVRPEGSVSTLKIQRTERGDSAVYLCASSVQGTGTDTQYFGPGTRLTVL.

A single count supports this clone. The V gene is TRBV4-1, the J gene TRBJ2-1; 9 bases match TRBD1. Germline V gene data show CDR1 as MGHRA and CDR2 as YSYEKL. Trimming cost V 4 bases and J 5 bases; bases outside gene matches: 6. The CDR3 totals 15 residues. The CDR3: CASSPLGQGNNEQFF. Here the CDR3 DNA reads TGCGCCAGCAGCCCTTTAGGACAGGGGAACAATGAGCAGTTCTTC.

The chain employs TRBV7-2 and TRBJ2-7, with 8 bases lining up with TRBD2. This CDR3 contains 15 residues. V shed 3 bases, J shed 3 bases, and the junction held 7 bases outside the gene matches. Germline V gives CDR1 SGHTA, CDR2 FQGNSA. DNA of the CDR3: TGTGCCAGCAGCTTCCGAGCGGGAGTAGTCTACGAGCAGTACTTC. Amino acid sequence: CASSFRAGVVYEQYF.

With regard to this clone: At one end the junction does not follow the germline gene, possibly because of a read error. The chain recombines TRBV29-1 with TRBJ2-4; D possibly corresponds to TRBD1 (5 bases). This CDR3 spans 14 amino acids. Per germline, CDR1 SQVTM and CDR2 ANQGSEA. The CDR3 loop is CSVEDQGSKNSQYF. The CDR3 bases are TGCAGCGTTGAAGATCAGGGTTCCAAAAACAGTCAGTACTTT.

The chain links TRBV11-3 to TRBJ2-5, with TRBD1 matching 8 bases. The J call may not be correct, given that the DNA end is closer to TRBJ2-7. This CDR3 is built from 14 residues. CDR1 and CDR2 from the germline V gene are SGHNT and YENEEA. CDR3 DNA sequence: TGTGCCAGCAGCCCCAGGGACAGGTCGTACGAGCAGTACTTC. It is translated as CASSPRDRSYEQYF.

The chain carries TRBV4-1 and TRBJ1-1; D gene uncertain. V lost 1 base, J lost 1 base, and 10 bases lay in between. The germline CDR1 and CDR2 sequences are MGHRA and YSYEKL. The CDR3 length is 15 residues. CDR3 protein: CASSQVPRGNTEAFF. DNA of the CDR3: TGCGCCAGCAGCCAAGTTCCCCGAGGGAACACTGAAGCTTTCTTT.

This clone was counted a few times. V and J are TRBV7-9 and TRBJ1-5; D not resolved. V shed 4 bases and J shed 3 bases, with 7 bases lying between them. The CDR3 sequence is 13 residues long. CDR1 SEHNR and CDR2 FQNEAQ come from the germline V gene (reference sequence). CDR3 region: CASSYGPNQPQHF. Written as DNA, the CDR3 is TGTGCCAGCAGCTATGGGCCCAATCAGCCCCAGCATTTT. The complete variable domain, with remaining parts taken from reference TRBV7-9 and TRBJ1-5, reads DTGVSQNPRHKITKRGQNVTFRCDPISEHNRLYWYRQTLGQGPEFLTYFQNEAQLEKSRLLSDRFSAERPKGSFSTLEIQRTEQGDSAMYLCASSYGPNQPQHFGDGTRLSIL.

The chain recombines TRBV19 with TRBJ2-3, with 7 bases matching TRBD1. V shed 5 bases, J shed 2 bases, and the junction held 4 bases outside the gene matches. The CDR3 has 14 amino acids. Germline CDR1 is LNHDA and CDR2 is SQIVND (reference sequence). CDR3 in DNA: TGTGCCAGTAGTGTGGGACAGCCCACAGATACGCAGTATTTT. Translation: CASSVGQPTDTQYF.

The chain has TRBV6-5 and TRBJ2-7; a weak D match, TRBD1 (5 bases). Trimming pared 2 bases from V and 0 bases from J, leaving 8 bases between. CDR3 length equals 14 residues. The germline gives CDR1 MNHEY, CDR2 SVGAGI. The CDR3 region is CASSYRGSSYEQYF. The CDR3 nucleotides are TGTGCCAGCAGTTACAGGGGCAGCTCCTACGAGCAGTACTTC.

The sample holds one count of this clone. The chain employs TRBV6-6 and TRBJ2-7; TRBD1 matches at 12 bases. The CDR3 sequence is 14 residues long. Germline CDR1 and CDR2: MNHNY and SVGAGI (reference sequence). Trimming cost V 5 bases and J 5 bases; bases outside gene matches: 4. CDR3 residues: CASSRDRGLDEQYF. CDR3 sequence (DNA): TGTGCCAGCAGTAGGGACAGGGGGCTCGACGAGCAGTACTTC.

The chain carries TRBV15 and TRBJ2-3; perhaps TRBD2 as D (6 bases). V lost 2 bases and J lost 2, with 14 bases in between. This CDR3 region has 16 residues. The germline gives CDR1 LNHNV, CDR2 YYDKDF (reference sequence). CDR3 nucleotides: TGTGCCACCAGCAGATATTTAGCGGATAACACAGATACGCAGTATTTT. It encodes CATSRYLADNTDTQYF.

The rearrangement uses TRBV18 and TRBJ1-2; the match to TRBD1 covers 7 bases. This CDR3 is built from 15 residues. Trimming took 3 bases from V and 0 from J; bases not matched to a gene: 4. From germline, CDR1 is KGHSH and CDR2 LQKENI. The CDR3, as DNA: TGTGCCAGCTCACCGTATGGACAGGCTAACTATGGCTACACCTTC. Protein: CASSPYGQANYGYTF.

This clone is a singleton in its sample. The V call is TRBV6-5, the J call TRBJ2-7; a possible D gene is TRBD1 (5 bases). The ends were cut back, 5 bases at V and 2 bases at J, with 10 bases in the middle. Germline V gene lookup returns CDR1 MNHEY and CDR2 SVGAGI. This CDR3 is 13 amino acids long. The CDR3 nucleotides are TGTGCCAGCAGTATCCAGGGCCCCTACGAGCAGTACTTC. Translation gives CASSIQGPYEQYF.

J is TRBJ1-1 and V is TRBV11-2; D is perhaps TRBD1 (5 bases). From germline, CDR1 is SGHAT and CDR2 FQNNGV. Trimming took off 3 bases at V and 5 bases at J, with 16 bases between the two ends. The CDR3 covers 15 residues. CDR3 DNA: TGTGCCAGCAGCTTGCGGTCGGGGGGGTATACTGAAGCTTTCTTT. It encodes CASSLRSGGYTEAFF.

The chain employs TRBV29-1 and TRBJ2-7, with TRBD1 identical over 9 bases. This CDR3 comprises 14 residues. Germline V gene data show CDR1 as SQVTM and CDR2 as ANQGSEA. V shed 7 bases and J 0 bases; nucleotides not matched to a gene: 7. CDR3 sequence: CSAAGTGFSYEQYF. In nucleotides, the CDR3 is TGCAGCGCCGCCGGGACAGGGTTCTCCTACGAGCAGTACTTC.

The V call is TRBV5-1, the J call TRBJ2-6, with D perhaps matching TRBD2 (5 bases). The CDR3 sequence is 16 residues long. Germline V lookup: CDR1 SGHRS, CDR2 YFSETQ. The germline V and J ends were trimmed by 0 bases and 3 bases, with 10 bases remaining between them. The CDR3 nucleotides are TGCGCCAGCAGCTTGGTGCCGGGGAATGGGGCCAACGTCCTGACTTTC. Amino acid sequence: CASSLVPGNGANVLTF.

The rearrangement links TRBV9 to TRBJ2-5; D call uncertain. The V end lost 1 base, the J end lost 7 bases, and 11 bases lay between the germline ends. The germline V gene encodes CDR1 SGDLS and CDR2 YYNGEE. The length of the CDR3 is 13 residues. The CDR3 DNA sequence: TGTGCCAGCAGCGTAAGAGGTGAAGGGACCCAGTACTTC. Its protein is CASSVRGEGTQYF.

The chain joins TRBV5-4 to TRBJ2-7, with 8 bases that match TRBD2. The CDR3 length is 16 residues. Germline V gene data show CDR1 as SGHNT and CDR2 as YYREEE (reference sequence). Germline trimming cut 5 bases from V and 4 bases from J; bases unmatched to any gene: 14. DNA for the CDR3: TGTGCCAGCAGTTCGAGGGCGGGAGGCCCAACTTACGAGCAGTACTTC. Protein product: CASSSRAGGPTYEQYF.

The chain couples TRBV2 to TRBJ2-7; TRBD1 is a possible D gene (5 bases). V lost 10 bases and J lost 6, with 22 bases in between. This CDR3 has 14 amino acids. Per the germline V gene, CDR1 is SNHLY and CDR2 is FYNNEI. For the CDR3, the DNA is TGTGCCATTCGGAGAGGCAGGGTCAATGGCGAGCAGTACTTC. Amino acids: CAIRRGRVNGEQYF.

CDR3 region: CASSITGEDQPQHF. As DNA, the CDR3 is TGTGCCAGCAGCATTACGGGGGAAGATCAGCCCCAGCATTTT. The chain combines TRBV28 with TRBJ1-5, with D tentatively TRBD1 (5 bases). CDR1 MDHEN and CDR2 SYDVKM come from the germline V gene. V dropped 6 bases and J dropped 5 bases, with 14 bases sitting between them. CDR3 length: 14 amino acids.

The rearrangement uses TRBV27 and TRBJ2-5; 14 bases are shared with TRBD2. CDR1 MNHEY and CDR2 SMNVEV come from the germline V gene (reference sequence). The CDR3 is 15 residues long. V lost 4 bases to trimming and J lost 6 bases; unmatched junction nucleotides: 4. In DNA, the CDR3 is TGTGCCAGCAGTTGGGGACTAGCGGGAGATCAGACCCAGTACTTC. This translates into CASSWGLAGDQTQYF.

V and J are TRBV27 and TRBJ2-5; 8 nucleotides line up with TRBD1. The closer fit of TRBJ2-7 to the DNA end suggests the J call may be wrong. Germline V CDR1 and CDR2: MNHEY, SMNVEV (reference sequence). This CDR3 contains 14 residues. The CDR3 sequence is CASSPDRGTYEQYF. The CDR3 nucleotides read TGTGCCAGCAGTCCCGACAGGGGTACCTACGAGCAGTACTTC.

This clone was seen only a few times. The V gene is TRBV9, the J gene TRBJ2-3; 10 positions agree with TRBD1. This CDR3 contains 17 residues. Per the germline V gene, CDR1 is SGDLS and CDR2 is YYNGEE. The junction had 9 bases not matched to a gene; V was cut back by 4 bases and J by 1 base. Written as DNA, the CDR3 is TGTGCCAGCAGCAGACAGGGGGCGCTTTTGGGCACAGATACGCAGTATTTT. Translated, it gives CASSRQGALLGTDTQYF.

J is TRBJ1-3 and V is TRBV5-1; D call uncertain. Germline V gene lookup returns CDR1 SGHRS and CDR2 YFSETQ. CDR3 length: 13 residues. V was cut by 4 bases and J by 7 bases, with 12 bases left in between. CDR3 residues: CASSPEPGNTIYF. For the CDR3, the DNA is TGCGCCAGCAGCCCGGAGCCGGGGAACACCATATATTTT.

The table lists this clone with a count of one. V is TRBV19 and J is TRBJ2-2, with D tentatively TRBD2 (5 bases). CDR1 LNHDA and CDR2 SQIVND come from the germline V gene (reference sequence). The CDR3 spans 18 residues. The V end lost 3 bases, the J end lost 4 bases, and 21 bases lay between the germline ends. DNA for the CDR3: TGTGCCAGTAGTATTAGGGTACGAGCGGTGGATCTCACCGGGGAGCTGTTTTTT. It codes for CASSIRVRAVDLTGELFF.

The rearrangement uses TRBV30 and TRBJ2-7; 9 bases match TRBD2. V lost 2 bases and J lost 2; bases outside the gene matches: 4. This CDR3 contains 14 residues. Germline V gene data show CDR1 as GTSNPN and CDR2 as SVGIG (reference sequence). For the CDR3, the DNA is TGTGCCTGGAGTTGGCGGGAGGGCCCCTACGAGCAGTACTTC. It is translated as CAWSWREGPYEQYF.

This chain links TRBV28 with TRBJ1-2; 7 positions agree with TRBD1. Germline V CDR1 and CDR2: MDHEN, SYDVKM. The CDR3 length is 14 residues. The junction had 11 bases not matched to a gene; V was cut back by 5 bases and J by 8 bases. CDR3 amino acids: CASSTSQGTGGYTF. CDR3 nucleotide sequence: TGTGCCAGCAGTACCTCACAGGGGACGGGGGGCTACACCTTC.